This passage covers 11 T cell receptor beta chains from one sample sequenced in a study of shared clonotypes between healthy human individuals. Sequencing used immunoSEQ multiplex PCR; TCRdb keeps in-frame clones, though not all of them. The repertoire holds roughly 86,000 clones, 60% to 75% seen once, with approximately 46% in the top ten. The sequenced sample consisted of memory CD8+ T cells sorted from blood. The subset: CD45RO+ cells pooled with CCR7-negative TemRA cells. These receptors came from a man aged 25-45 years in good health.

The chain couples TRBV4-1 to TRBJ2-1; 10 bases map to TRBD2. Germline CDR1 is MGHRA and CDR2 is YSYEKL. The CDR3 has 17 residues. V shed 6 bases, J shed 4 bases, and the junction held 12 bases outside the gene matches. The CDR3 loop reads CASRDVRASGRYNEQFF. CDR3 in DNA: TGCGCCAGCAGAGATGTAAGGGCTAGCGGGAGATACAATGAGCAGTTCTTC.

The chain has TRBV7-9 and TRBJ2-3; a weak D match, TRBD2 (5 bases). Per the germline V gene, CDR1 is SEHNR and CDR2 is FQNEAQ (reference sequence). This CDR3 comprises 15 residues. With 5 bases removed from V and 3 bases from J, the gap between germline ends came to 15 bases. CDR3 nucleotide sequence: TGTGCCAGCAGCCCCGGGCTACTAGTAACAGATACGCAGTATTTT. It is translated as CASSPGLLVTDTQYF.

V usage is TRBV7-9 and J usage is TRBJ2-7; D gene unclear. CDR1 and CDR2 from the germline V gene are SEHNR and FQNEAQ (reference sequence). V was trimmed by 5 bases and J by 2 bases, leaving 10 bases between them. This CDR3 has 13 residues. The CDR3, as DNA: TGTGCCAGCAGCCCCCCCCGAGCCTACGAGCAGTACTTC. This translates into CASSPPRAYEQYF.

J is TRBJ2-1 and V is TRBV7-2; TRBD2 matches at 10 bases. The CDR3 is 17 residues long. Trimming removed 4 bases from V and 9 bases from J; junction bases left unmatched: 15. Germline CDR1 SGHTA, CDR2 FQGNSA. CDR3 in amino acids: CASSSGGLAGVKGEQFF. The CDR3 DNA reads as TGTGCCAGCAGCTCGGGGGGGCTAGCGGGAGTGAAGGGTGAGCAGTTCTTC. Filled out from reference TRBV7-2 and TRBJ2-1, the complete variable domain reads GAGVSQSPSNKVTEKGKDVELRCDPISGHTALYWYRQSLGQGLEFLIYFQGNSAPDKSGLPSDRFSAERTGGSVSTLTIQRTQQEDSAVYLCASSSGGLAGVKGEQFFGPGTRLTVL.

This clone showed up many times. The CDR3 protein is CASSELSVSAQHF. CDR3 nucleotide sequence: TGTGCCAGCAGTGAACTGTCGGTTTCAGCCCAGCATTTT. The chain couples TRBV6-1 to TRBJ1-5; no clear D gene. Germline lookup yields CDR1 MNHNS and CDR2 SASEGT. The CDR3 has 13 residues. Trimming took 2 bases from V and 11 from J, leaving 13 bases between them.

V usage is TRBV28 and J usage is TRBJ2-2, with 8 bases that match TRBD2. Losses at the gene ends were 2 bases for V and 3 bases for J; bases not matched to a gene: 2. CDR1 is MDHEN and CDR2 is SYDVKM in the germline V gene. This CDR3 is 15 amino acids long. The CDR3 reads CASSLGTRDTGELFF. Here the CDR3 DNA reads TGTGCCAGCAGTTTAGGGACTAGAGACACCGGGGAGCTGTTTTTT.

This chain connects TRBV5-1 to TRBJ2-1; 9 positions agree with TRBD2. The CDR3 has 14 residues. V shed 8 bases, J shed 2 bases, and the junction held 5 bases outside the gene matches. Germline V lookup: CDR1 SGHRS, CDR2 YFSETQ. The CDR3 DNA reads TGCGCCAGTATGCGGGAGGGTGCCTACAATGAGCAGTTCTTC. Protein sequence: CASMREGAYNEQFF.

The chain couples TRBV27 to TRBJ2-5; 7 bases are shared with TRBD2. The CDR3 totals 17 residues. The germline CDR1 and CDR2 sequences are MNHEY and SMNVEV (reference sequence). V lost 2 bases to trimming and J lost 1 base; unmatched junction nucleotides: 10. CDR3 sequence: CASSLTAGRVGQETQYF. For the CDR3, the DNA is TGTGCCAGCAGTTTAACGGCAGGGAGGGTTGGCCAAGAGACCCAGTACTTC.

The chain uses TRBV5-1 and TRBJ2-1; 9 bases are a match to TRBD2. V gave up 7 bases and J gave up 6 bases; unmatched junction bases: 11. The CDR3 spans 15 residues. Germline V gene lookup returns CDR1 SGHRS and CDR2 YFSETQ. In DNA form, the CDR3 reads TGCGCCAGCTCCTCTAGCGGGACGAGTATCAATGAGCAGTTCTTC. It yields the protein CASSSSGTSINEQFF.

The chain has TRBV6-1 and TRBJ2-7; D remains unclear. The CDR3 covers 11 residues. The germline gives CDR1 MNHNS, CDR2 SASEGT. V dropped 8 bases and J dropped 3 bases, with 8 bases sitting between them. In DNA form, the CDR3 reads TGTGCCAGCCCAAGTTACTACGAGCAGTACTTC. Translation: CASPSYYEQYF.

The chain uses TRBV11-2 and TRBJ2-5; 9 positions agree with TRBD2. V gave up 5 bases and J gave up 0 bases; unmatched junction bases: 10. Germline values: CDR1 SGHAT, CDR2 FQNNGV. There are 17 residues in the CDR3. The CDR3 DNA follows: TGTGCCAGCAGCACTTGGACTAGCGCTGGGTACCAAGAGACCCAGTACTTC. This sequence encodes CASSTWTSAGYQETQYF.